The 21 T cell receptor beta chains presented below share a single source sample, sequenced in a study of CD8+ T cells in alopecia areata. As to treatment: oral pan-JAK inhibitor, 5-10 mg twice daily. RNA, once extracted, was reverse transcribed into cDNA for use as the sequencing template. The table came from immunoSEQ multiplex PCR; TCRdb's copy has only in-frame clones and leaves some out. The sample carries fewer than 250,000 clones, under 80% recorded once. Sequencing used CD4+ T cells sorted from blood, obtained between weeks 49 and 50, from a patient treated with tofacitinib. Receptors were obtained from a human donor with alopecia areata.

V gene TRBV2 combines with J gene TRBJ2-2, with D perhaps TRBD2 (5 bases). The V end was cut by 6 bases, the J end by 4 bases, with 12 bases between. Germline V CDR1 and CDR2: SNHLY, FYNNEI. The CDR3 runs 14 residues. CDR3 in DNA: TGTGCCAGCAGGAAGACGGGGAGCACCGGGGAGCTGTTTTTT. Protein product: CASRKTGSTGELFF.

Regarding this clone: The sample holds other DNA sequences that translate to the same CDR3. The chain recombines TRBV29-1 with TRBJ2-3, with TRBD1 identical over 10 bases. Per the germline V gene, CDR1 is SQVTM and CDR2 is ANQGSEA. This CDR3 is 14 amino acids long. J gave up 1 base and V 6 bases, and 4 bases lay outside the gene matches. CDR3: CSVGDRGGTDTQYF. CDR3 sequence (DNA): TGCAGCGTGGGGGACAGGGGAGGCACAGATACGCAGTATTTT.

This chain uses TRBV30 with TRBJ1-2, with D maybe TRBD1 (6 bases). CDR1 GTSNPN and CDR2 SVGIG come from the germline V gene (reference sequence). V gave up 2 bases and J gave up 4 bases, with 14 bases separating them. The CDR3 is made up of 14 amino acids. This CDR3 is CAWSPTGTSYGYTF. CDR3 DNA sequence: TGTGCCTGGAGTCCGACCGGGACAAGCTATGGCTACACCTTC.

The chain links TRBV29-1 to TRBJ1-3; the D gene is possibly TRBD1 (5 bases). V shed 3 bases and J shed 0 bases, with 9 bases lying between them. CDR1 SQVTM and CDR2 ANQGSEA come from the germline V gene. This CDR3 region has 14 residues. Written as DNA, the CDR3 is TGCAGCGTTGACAGTACAGGCTCTGGAAACACCATATATTTT. Translating gives CSVDSTGSGNTIYF.

This clone was observed a few times. The gene calls are TRBV7-3 and TRBJ2-2, with unresolved D. Germline V gene lookup returns CDR1 SGHTA and CDR2 FQGTGA. The CDR3 has 12 amino acids. V was pared by 5 bases and J by 2 bases, with 3 bases between. CDR3 in DNA: TGTGCCAGCAGCCCCAACACCGGGGAGCTGTTTTTT. It encodes CASSPNTGELFF.

This clone was seen more than once but under ten times. The chain uses TRBV2 and TRBJ2-1, with 7 bases identical to TRBD1. The CDR3 consists of 10 residues. Germline V gene lookup returns CDR1 SNHLY and CDR2 FYNNEI. The V segment lost 4 bases and the J segment 15 bases; nucleotides outside the gene matches: 3. DNA of the CDR3: TGTGCCAGCAGTGGACAGGGAGTGTTCTTC. Residues: CASSGQGVFF.

This chain joins TRBV30 and TRBJ1-5; TRBD1 matches at 8 bases. Germline CDR1 GTSNPN, CDR2 SVGIG (reference sequence). The CDR3 runs to 15 residues. J was trimmed by 3 bases and V by 1 base; bases with no gene match: 5. The CDR3 loop reads CAWSGTGIHNQPQHF. Here the CDR3 DNA reads TGTGCCTGGAGTGGGACAGGGATTCACAATCAGCCCCAGCATTTT.

The chain is built from TRBV7-2 and TRBJ2-1; no reliable D call. The germline V gene has CDR1 SGHTA and CDR2 FQGNSA. The CDR3 has 15 residues. V was clipped by 5 bases and J by 0 bases, with 11 bases between them. CDR3 bases: TGTGCCAGCAGCCTACTCCCGAGCTCCTACAATGAGCAGTTCTTC. This gives the protein CASSLLPSSYNEQFF.

The rearrangement uses TRBV29-1 and TRBJ2-1; D unclear. Trimming shortened V by 5 bases and J by 6 bases, and 8 bases separated the two germline ends. Germline loops: CDR1 SQVTM, CDR2 ANQGSEA. This CDR3 has 11 amino acids. CDR3: CSVPFGNEQFF. CDR3 nucleotide sequence: TGCAGCGTTCCATTTGGCAATGAGCAGTTCTTC.

The chain links TRBV5-1 to TRBJ2-7; tentatively, D is TRBD2 (5 bases). The CDR3 loop spans 14 amino acids. CDR1 and CDR2 from the germline V gene are SGHRS and YFSETQ. The ends were cut back, 2 bases at V and 2 bases at J, with 11 bases in the middle. The CDR3 loop reads CASSLVSGTYEQYF. In DNA form, the CDR3 reads TGCGCCAGCAGCTTAGTGAGCGGAACCTACGAGCAGTACTTC. The full variable domain, completed using reference TRBV5-1 and TRBJ2-7, is KAGVTQTPRYLIKTRGQQVTLSCSPISGHRSVSWYQQTPGQGLQFLFEYFSETQRNKGNFPGRFSGRQFSNSRSEMNVSTLELGDSALYLCASSLVSGTYEQYFGPGTRLTVT.

V is TRBV29-1 and J is TRBJ2-3; possibly TRBD1 for D (6 bases). V shed 4 bases and J shed 3 bases, with 17 bases lying between them. The CDR3 consists of 15 residues. Germline CDR1 is SQVTM and CDR2 is ANQGSEA. DNA of the CDR3: TGCAGCGTTGGGGGAGTCAGGGGTGGAACAGATACGCAGTATTTT. Translation gives CSVGGVRGGTDTQYF.

The genes are TRBV7-3 and TRBJ2-2, with D unclear. The CDR3 is made up of 12 amino acids. The V end was cut by 4 bases, the J end by 8 bases, with 8 bases between. CDR1 and CDR2 from the germline V gene are SGHTA and FQGTGA. The CDR3 loop is CASSSDLGELFF. CDR3 sequence (DNA): TGTGCCAGCAGCTCAGATTTGGGGGAGCTGTTTTTT.

J is TRBJ2-1 and V is TRBV4-3; D gene uncertain. Trimming took off 3 bases at V and 4 bases at J, with 13 bases between the two ends. From germline, CDR1 is LGHNA and CDR2 YSLEER. This CDR3 region has 15 residues. The CDR3 loop reads CASSQAHLRYNEQFF. The CDR3 nucleotides are TGCGCCAGCAGCCAGGCGCACCTACGTTACAATGAGCAGTTCTTC.

This chain joins TRBV5-1 and TRBJ2-1; 8 bases agree with TRBD1. The CDR3 is made up of 15 amino acids. Germline V gives CDR1 SGHRS, CDR2 YFSETQ. After removal of 4 bases from V and 4 bases from J, the junction contained 7 bases not matched to a gene. The CDR3 reads CASSQDRVKYNEQFF. In DNA form, the CDR3 reads TGCGCCAGCAGCCAGGACAGGGTTAAGTACAATGAGCAGTTCTTC.

The count of this clone is one. V usage is TRBV30 and J usage is TRBJ1-4; D is undetermined. Trimming took 2 bases from V and 3 from J, leaving 7 bases between them. The germline V gene encodes CDR1 GTSNPN and CDR2 SVGIG (reference sequence). There are 13 residues in the CDR3. CDR3 DNA sequence: TGTGCCTGGAGTCGACGGCCTAATGAAAAACTGTTTTTT. It translates to CAWSRRPNEKLFF.

Concerning this clone itself: This is likely a read error, given that the CDR3 carries no conserved phenylalanine or tryptophan at its end. The limits of the CDR3 on the DNA are not certain, so only TCRdb's listed CDR3 is given. The chain recombines TRBV23-1 with TRBJ1-1. TRBV23-1 qualifies as an ORF whose function is uncertain. The CDR3 has 9 amino acids, counting both end residues. The CDR3: CASSRGSVL.

This clone showed up just a few times. The chain combines TRBV29-1 with TRBJ1-1; D is uncertain. The germline gives CDR1 SQVTM, CDR2 ANQGSEA. Trimming pared 0 bases from V and 12 bases from J, leaving 11 bases between. The CDR3 is made up of 11 amino acids. This CDR3 is CSVEDTPRTFF. CDR3 DNA: TGCAGCGTTGAAGACACCCCAAGGACTTTCTTT. The variable domain in full, with the rest retrieved from reference TRBV29-1 and TRBJ1-1, is SAVISQKPSRDICQRGTSLTIQCQVDSQVTMMFWYRQQPGQSLTLIATANQGSEATYESGFVIDKFPISRPNLTFSTLTVSNMSPEDSSIYLCSVEDTPRTFFGQGTRLTVV.

As concerns this clone: This specimen includes other DNA sequences encoding the same CDR3. The rearrangement uses TRBV9 and TRBJ1-6; D call uncertain. CDR1 is SGDLS and CDR2 is YYNGEE in the germline V gene. The CDR3 is made up of 12 amino acids. Trimming removed 1 base at V and 7 bases at J, with 3 bases between. The CDR3 coding sequence is TGTGCCAGCAGCGTACTAAATTCACCCCTCCACTTT. Protein: CASSVLNSPLHF.

The chain recombines TRBV5-4 with TRBJ2-3, with D maybe TRBD2 (5 bases). Trimming took 3 bases from V and 5 from J, leaving 10 bases between them. Germline CDR1 SGHNT, CDR2 YYREEE (reference sequence). This CDR3 has 13 amino acids. The chain's CDR3 is CASSSRGLDTQYF. CDR3 nucleotide sequence: TGTGCCAGCAGCTCCCGAGGGCTAGATACGCAGTATTTT.

This clone was seen a few times. This rearrangement joins TRBV29-1 to TRBJ1-2; D is unresolved. The CDR3 extends over 11 amino acids. Trimming cost V 0 bases and J 10 bases, with 9 bases left between them. From germline, CDR1 is SQVTM and CDR2 ANQGSEA. For the CDR3, the DNA is TGCAGCGTTGAAGACCCACCCTACTACACCTTC. Translation gives CSVEDPPYYTF.

The chain carries TRBV10-3 and TRBJ1-2, with 9 bases that match TRBD1. With 4 bases clipped from V and 8 bases from J, the junction kept 5 bases outside the gene matches. The CDR3 has 13 amino acids. The germline CDR1 and CDR2 sequences are ENHRY and SYGVKD. CDR3 in amino acids: CAISGRDRDGYTF. Here the CDR3 DNA reads TGTGCCATCAGTGGGAGGGACAGGGACGGCTACACCTTC.